The 29 T cell receptor beta chains below all came from one sample that was sequenced in a study of neurological immune-mediated disorders. TCRdb reprocessed the 5' RACE reads via MiXCR and lists one record per CDR3 protein. Of roughly 70,000 distinct CDR3 sequences listed, 3.5% to 5% were seen once; the top ten hold under 1.5%. What was sequenced was PBMCs. The receptors were gathered from a man in his thirties or forties with multiple sclerosis.

This clonotype was seen at least ten times. The rearrangement uses TRBV3-1 and TRBJ1-1, with 7 bases that match TRBD1. Germline V gene data show CDR1 as LGHDT and CDR2 as YNNKEL (reference sequence). The CDR3 is made up of 16 amino acids. V lost 0 bases, J lost 4 bases, and 8 bases stayed unmatched. CDR3 nucleotides: TGTGCCAGCAGCCAAGAAGGTCAGGGGGACGGCACTGAAGCTTTCTTT. This translates into CASSQEGQGDGTEAFF.

Worth noting for this clonotype: The CDR3 ends on some other residue instead of the conserved phenylalanine or tryptophan, so this is likely a read error. The chain recombines TRBV5-1 with TRBJ2-3; 7 bases map to TRBD2. V lost 6 bases and J lost 1; bases outside the gene matches: 8. Germline V CDR1 and CDR2: SGHRS, YFSETQ. The CDR3 runs 15 residues. Here the CDR3 reads CASTASGDGTDTQYN. Here the CDR3 DNA reads TGCGCCAGCACAGCTAGCGGCGACGGCACAGATACGCAGTATAAT.

This clonotype was detected ten times or more. The chain employs TRBV7-2 and TRBJ2-7; 9 bases line up with TRBD2. The CDR3 extends over 17 amino acids. V shed 4 bases and J 4 bases; nucleotides not matched to a gene: 14. Germline V gene lookup returns CDR1 SGHTA and CDR2 FQGNSA. The CDR3 DNA sequence: TGTGCCAGCAGCTGGGATGGCCCTTCTAGCGGGGATTACGAGCAGTACTTC. This translates into CASSWDGPSSGDYEQYF.

The table lists this clonotype with many counts. The chain has TRBV4-2 and TRBJ2-1, with TRBD1 as a possible D gene (6 bases). This CDR3 comprises 16 residues. Germline CDR1 reads LGHNA; CDR2 reads YNFKEQ. Trimming took off 3 bases at V and 0 bases at J, with 12 bases between the two ends. The CDR3 DNA is TGTGCCAGCAGCCAGGAGGACAGTAGCTCCTACAATGAGCAGTTCTTC. It translates to CASSQEDSSSYNEQFF.

This clonotype was observed many times. The chain employs TRBV11-2 and TRBJ1-1; D gene unclear. V was shortened by 1 base and J by 10 bases, with 22 bases between the two germline ends. The CDR3 contains 16 residues. CDR1 and CDR2 from the germline V gene are SGHAT and FQNNGV. The CDR3 DNA reads as TGTGCCAGCAGCTTAGGGATGCTTCCGGGCTTACTCGGAGCTTTCTTT. It translates to CASSLGMLPGLLGAFF.

Remarks on this clonotype: This may be a read error: a much more frequent sequence differs by one nucleotide. The chain combines TRBV7-2 with TRBJ2-6; TRBD1 or TRBD2 may be the D gene (6 bases each). Germline values: CDR1 SGHTA, CDR2 FQGNSA. The CDR3 spans 16 residues. CDR3 in amino acids: CASSPLGGTGAKVLTF. In DNA, the CDR3 is TGTGCCAGCAGCCCGCTAGGGGGGACTGGGGCCAAAGTCCTGACTTTC.

This clonotype showed up just a few times. Possible read error: a much larger clone is one base away. The chain couples TRBV2 to TRBJ2-5; TRBD2 matches 7 bases. V gave up 5 bases and J gave up 2 bases; unmatched junction bases: 5. Germline V CDR1 and CDR2: SNHLY, FYNNEI. The CDR3 totals 14 residues. The CDR3 nucleotides read TGTGCCAGCAGTCGGACTAGAGCACAAGAGACCCAGTACTTC. This encodes CASSRTRAQETQYF.

The chain carries TRBV7-2 and TRBJ2-7, with D possibly matching TRBD2 (7 bases). CDR1 is SGHTA, CDR2 FQGNSA, per germline. Trimming removed 1 base from V and 7 bases from J, with 17 bases in between. CDR3 size: 15 residues. Written as DNA, the CDR3 is TGTGCCAGCAGCTTAGTAGGGGGAGGGGAAAGGGAGCAGTACTTC. It yields the protein CASSLVGGGEREQYF.

This clonotype was seen ten or more times. The rearrangement joins TRBV20-1 to TRBJ1-5; D gene unclear. The CDR3 runs to 14 residues. In germline, CDR1 is DFQATT, CDR2 SNEGSKA (reference sequence). The V and J ends lost 3 bases and 4 bases respectively, with 13 bases between them. CDR3 amino acids: CSARKGWVNQPQHF. CDR3 nucleotide sequence: TGCAGTGCTAGGAAGGGATGGGTTAATCAGCCCCAGCATTTT.

The table lists this clonotype with many counts. The rearrangement uses TRBV7-2 and TRBJ2-1; 9 bases align to TRBD2. The CDR3 totals 13 residues. Germline lookup yields CDR1 SGHTA and CDR2 FQGNSA. V trimming: 9 bases; J trimming: 8 bases; junction bases outside the gene matches: 8. The CDR3 reads CASRWLAGYEQFF. The CDR3 region has the DNA TGTGCCAGTCGGTGGCTAGCGGGGTATGAGCAGTTCTTC. Full variable domain (missing parts from reference TRBV7-2 and TRBJ2-1): GAGVSQSPSNKVTEKGKDVELRCDPISGHTALYWYRQSLGQGLEFLIYFQGNSAPDKSGLPSDRFSAERTGGSVSTLTIQRTQQEDSAVYLCASRWLAGYEQFFGPGTRLTVL.

This clonotype was observed many times. In DNA form, the CDR3 reads TGTGCCAGCAGTTCCCGCGGTAGAAATATTTACGAGCAGTACTTC. Amino acids: CASSSRGRNIYEQYF. The V gene is TRBV27, the J gene TRBJ2-7; no clear D gene. The V and J ends lost 4 bases and 4 bases respectively, with 17 bases between them. Germline V gene data show CDR1 as MNHEY and CDR2 as SMNVEV (reference sequence). The CDR3 spans 15 residues.

This clonotype was detected ten times or more. V and J are TRBV15 and TRBJ2-2; TRBD2 aligns across 10 bases. The CDR3 length is 19 residues. Germline assignment: CDR1 LNHNV and CDR2 YYDKDF (reference sequence). The V gene end was trimmed by 0 bases and the J gene end by 0 bases; junction bases not matched to a gene: 7. CDR3 nucleotide sequence: TGTGCCACCAGCAGAGACCTATTAGCGGGGGGACCGAACACCGGGGAGCTGTTTTTT. Its translation: CATSRDLLAGGPNTGELFF.

This clonotype was seen many times. The chain combines TRBV29-1 with TRBJ1-1, with D possibly TRBD1 on 5 matching bases. Trimming pared 0 bases from V and 10 bases from J, leaving 18 bases between. CDR1 and CDR2 from the germline V gene are SQVTM and ANQGSEA. This CDR3 has 14 residues. CDR3 DNA sequence: TGCAGCGTTGAAGACCAATTGCAGGGAATCACAGCTTTCTTT. Its protein is CSVEDQLQGITAFF. The variable domain in full, completed from reference TRBV29-1 and TRBJ1-1, reads SAVISQKPSRDICQRGTSLTIQCQVDSQVTMMFWYRQQPGQSLTLIATANQGSEATYESGFVIDKFPISRPNLTFSTLTVSNMSPEDSSIYLCSVEDQLQGITAFFGQGTRLTVV.

This clonotype showed up many times. The junction differs from germline at one of its ends, possibly a read error. The chain links TRBV20-1 to TRBJ2-5; the D is unclear. This CDR3 is built from 13 residues. Germline V lookup: CDR1 DFQATT, CDR2 SNEGSKA (reference sequence). In DNA, the CDR3 is TGCAGTGCAAGAGAAGGGTACCAAGAGACCCAGTACTTC. Translation: CSAREGYQETQYF.

This clonotype was found many times. The chain links TRBV7-2 to TRBJ1-2, with TRBD1 identical over 9 bases. The CDR3 totals 18 residues. The V gene end was trimmed by 3 bases and the J gene end by 1 base; junction bases not matched to a gene: 12. Germline CDR1 SGHTA, CDR2 FQGNSA. The CDR3 nucleotides read TGTGCCAGCAGCTTTAGGACAGGGGTGTCTAAAAGTAACTATGGCTACACCTTC. Protein product: CASSFRTGVSKSNYGYTF.

This clonotype came up many times. The chain couples TRBV7-2 to TRBJ2-7, with D possibly TRBD2 on 5 matching bases. This CDR3 comprises 13 residues. Germline values: CDR1 SGHTA, CDR2 FQGNSA. Trimming left V 1 base short and J 7 bases short, with 11 bases between. The CDR3 nucleotides read TGTGCCAGCAGCTTAGTAGAAACGGGGGAGCAGTACTTC. It codes for CASSLVETGEQYF.

This clonotype was counted many times. The rearrangement links TRBV20-1 to TRBJ1-5; D not certain. V was trimmed by 4 bases and J by 4 bases, leaving 11 bases between them. CDR1 is DFQATT and CDR2 is SNEGSKA in the germline V gene (reference sequence). The CDR3 is 13 amino acids. The CDR3 DNA reads TGCAGTGCTAAGGGAGGGTTGAATCAGCCCCAGCATTTT. Translated: CSAKGGLNQPQHF.

Notes on this clonotype: A much bigger clone sits one base away, suggesting this may be a read error. The gene calls are TRBV4-1 and TRBJ1-2; D uncertain. V lost 0 bases, J lost 7 bases, and 9 bases lay in between. This CDR3 spans 13 amino acids. CDR1 and CDR2 (germline): MGHRA, YSYEKL. In nucleotides, the CDR3 is TGCGCCAGCAGCCAAGAAAGTGATTTTGGCTACACCTTC. Translating it yields CASSQESDFGYTF.

This clonotype was seen ten or more times. J is TRBJ2-2 and V is TRBV10-1, with a weak D call TRBD2 (5 bases). In germline, CDR1 is WNHNN, CDR2 SYGVQD (reference sequence). The V gene lost 7 bases and the J gene lost 1 base, with 22 bases spanning the gap. The CDR3 length is 18 residues. The CDR3 reads CASNRKVADSKNTGELFF. DNA of the CDR3: TGCGCCAGCAACCGAAAGGTGGCGGACTCTAAGAACACCGGGGAGCTGTTTTTT.

In this sample, this clonotype turned up many times. The chain combines TRBV20-1 with TRBJ1-3; 8 bases align to TRBD1. V shed 6 bases and J 4 bases; nucleotides not matched to a gene: 11. This CDR3 is built from 15 residues. Germline CDR1 and CDR2: DFQATT and SNEGSKA (reference sequence). DNA for the CDR3: TGCAGTGCCGTGGCGGACAGGGCAATCGGAAACACCATATATTTT. This translates into CSAVADRAIGNTIYF.

This clonotype was counted at least ten times. This sequence joins TRBV5-1 and TRBJ1-1; the match to TRBD1 covers 8 bases. Germline V gene lookup returns CDR1 SGHRS and CDR2 YFSETQ. The CDR3 is 14 amino acids. V lost 3 bases, J lost 4 bases, and 5 bases stayed unmatched. The CDR3 loop is CASSSGGLSTEAFF. The DNA for the CDR3 is TGCGCCAGCAGCTCAGGGGGCTTGAGCACTGAAGCTTTCTTT.

The rearrangement links TRBV15 to TRBJ2-7; 7 nucleotides match TRBD1. The germline gives CDR1 LNHNV, CDR2 YYDKDF (reference sequence). The V and J ends lost 3 bases and 7 bases, in that order; junction bases with no gene match: 18. This CDR3 has 17 residues. This CDR3 is CATSSLFPGKGATEQYF. CDR3 in DNA: TGTGCCACCAGCAGCCTTTTCCCGGGAAAGGGGGCTACAGAGCAGTACTTC.

As concerns this clonotype: An end of the junction differs from the germline gene, which may be a read error. The rearrangement joins TRBV10-2 to TRBJ1-5, with D unclear. The CDR3 runs to 13 residues. CDR1 and CDR2 (germline): WSHSY, SAAADI. CDR3 amino acids: CASSRRENQPQNF. CDR3 DNA sequence: TGCGCCAGCAGTCGCCGGGAAAATCAGCCCCAGAATTTT.

Ten or more counts support this clonotype. CDR3 nucleotide sequence: TGCGCCAGCAGCCAAGATTTTCGGACCTTCTACGAGCAGTACTTC. This translates into CASSQDFRTFYEQYF. The chain recombines TRBV4-3 with TRBJ2-7; D remains ambiguous. Germline V gene lookup returns CDR1 LGHNA and CDR2 YSLEER. This CDR3 contains 15 residues. Between the trimmed V and J ends, which lost 0 bases and 3 bases, there was a span of 12 bases.

This clonotype has ten or more counts. V and J are TRBV7-3 and TRBJ1-2; 9 nucleotides agree with TRBD1. This CDR3 is 13 amino acids long. Germline V gene data show CDR1 as SGHTA and CDR2 as FQGTGA. V shed 3 bases and J 8 bases; nucleotides not matched to a gene: 4. CDR3 bases: TGTGCCAGCAGCTTCGGACAGGGGAAAGGCTACACCTTC. Translated, it gives CASSFGQGKGYTF. The full variable domain, in which reference TRBV7-3 and TRBJ1-2 provide the parts outside the CDR3, is GAGVSQTPSNKVTEKGKYVELRCDPISGHTALYWYRQSLGQGPEFLIYFQGTGAADDSGLPNDRFFAVRPEGSVSTLKIQRTERGDSAVYLCASSFGQGKGYTFGSGTRLTVV.

At least ten counts were recorded for this clonotype. The chain couples TRBV29-1 to TRBJ2-3, with D tentatively TRBD1 or TRBD2 (5 bases each). V lost 6 bases and J lost 2, with 15 bases in between. Germline CDR1 reads SQVTM; CDR2 reads ANQGSEA. There are 14 residues in the CDR3. The CDR3 loop is CSVGLQGDTDTQYF. For the CDR3, the DNA is TGCAGCGTCGGCCTCCAGGGAGACACAGATACGCAGTATTTT.

At least ten counts were recorded for this clonotype. V is TRBV12-3 or TRBV12-4 and J is TRBJ2-5, with 7 bases matching TRBD1. J lost 1 base, V lost 1 base, and 0 bases had no gene match. CDR3 length equals 14 residues. Here the CDR3 reads CASSLGQGQETQYF. The CDR3 coding sequence is TGTGCCAGCAGTTTAGGACAGGGCCAAGAGACCCAGTACTTC.

This clonotype occurred many times. This chain uses TRBV7-8 with TRBJ1-4; 7 nucleotides agree with TRBD1. This CDR3 has 16 amino acids. After removal of 2 bases from V and 0 bases from J, the junction contained 3 bases not matched to a gene. The V gene's germline CDR1 is SGHVS and CDR2 FQNEAQ. DNA of the CDR3: TGTGCCAGCAGCTTACGAACAGGGGCAACTAATGAAAAACTGTTTTTT. Protein product: CASSLRTGATNEKLFF.

This clonotype showed up many times. The rearrangement links TRBV27 to TRBJ2-1, with D perhaps assigned TRBD1 or TRBD2 (6 bases each). Trimming stripped 1 base from V and 6 bases from J, with 10 bases between. Per germline, CDR1 MNHEY and CDR2 SMNVEV (reference sequence). The CDR3 runs 14 residues. The CDR3 bases are TGTGCCAGCAGTTTATGGGGGGCGGGCAATGAGCAGTTCTTC. As protein: CASSLWGAGNEQFF.